This T cell receptor (beta chain) was recovered during a study of blood T cell repertoires in COVID-19. Study-level information: COVID-19 samples from acute and convalescent phases originated in the United States, Italy and Spain. From T cells, B-cell-depleted T cells, or PBMCs came the material, which was cDNA or gDNA.

The germline gives CDR1 SGHTA, CDR2 FQGNSA. The J segment lost 8 bases and the V segment lost 4 bases, leaving 5 bases of the junction unmatched. CDR3 size: 13 residues. In the authors' methods: Counts of nucleated cells, estimated from reference gene primer amplification, were obtained. The repertoire was sequenced with immunoSEQ multiplex PCR; TCRdb's copy has only in-frame clones and lacks some. Clone size and the V and J calls come from that table; the DNA yielded D and trimming. Among around 88,000 clones listed, 60% to 85% were seen once. The receptor was isolated from a man in his fifties or sixties who had recovered from COVID-19. The specimen was peripheral blood. V usage is TRBV7-2 and J usage is TRBJ2-1; TRBD1 agrees at 7 bases. CDR3 protein: CASSSDRADEQFF. Here the CDR3 DNA reads TGTGCCAGCAGCTCCGACAGGGCCGATGAGCAGTTCTTC.